These 13 T cell receptor beta chains originate from one sample sequenced in a study of T cell responses to AZD1222 COVID-19 vaccine. The assay was immunoSEQ multiplex PCR, and TCRdb's table has in-frame clones only and misses some. Here the sample spans about 120,000 clones, approximately 84% being singletons. The sample here was peripheral blood, taken on day 0 of AZD1222 vaccination. Receptors originate from an adult in good health.

V and J are TRBV5-1 and TRBJ2-2; 7 nucleotides line up with TRBD1. There are 15 residues in the CDR3. The J segment lost 5 bases and the V segment lost 4 bases, leaving 8 bases of the junction unmatched. The germline V gene has CDR1 SGHRS and CDR2 YFSETQ. DNA of the CDR3: TGCGCCAGCAGCCCAGACAGGGTTCGGACCGGGGAGCTGTTTTTT. Translated, it gives CASSPDRVRTGELFF.

The CDR3 sequence: CASSPSSQGFYNEQFF. In nucleotides, the CDR3 is TGTGCCAGCAGCCCCTCTTCCCAGGGGTTCTACAATGAGCAGTTCTTC. The V and J genes are TRBV9 and TRBJ2-1; weak D call: TRBD1 (6 bases). There are 16 residues in the CDR3. Trimming took 4 bases from V and 3 from J, leaving 17 bases between them. Germline V gene data show CDR1 as SGDLS and CDR2 as YYNGEE. The full variable domain, with the rest looked up from reference TRBV9 and TRBJ2-1, is DSGVTQTPKHLITATGQRVTLRCSPRSGDLSVYWYQQSLDQGLQFLIQYYNGEERAKGNILERFSAQQFPDLHSELNLSSLELGDSALYFCASSPSSQGFYNEQFFGPGTRLTVL.

The J gene is TRBJ1-3, the V gene TRBV18, with D unclear. From germline, CDR1 is KGHSH and CDR2 LQKENI. V was clipped by 2 bases and J by 0 bases, with 17 bases between them. CDR3 length: 18 residues. The CDR3 is CASSPESGAPSSGNTIYF. Written as DNA, the CDR3 is TGTGCCAGCTCACCAGAGAGTGGAGCTCCGAGCTCTGGAAACACCATATATTTT.

This sequence joins TRBV7-9 and TRBJ1-4; no clear D. The germline V gene encodes CDR1 SEHNR and CDR2 FQNEAQ (reference sequence). V was cut by 1 base and J by 0 bases, with 6 bases left in between. The CDR3 runs 15 residues. The CDR3 here is CASSLGAATNEKLFF. The CDR3 DNA reads TGTGCCAGCAGCTTAGGGGCCGCAACTAATGAAAAACTGTTTTTT.

The J gene is TRBJ1-5, the V gene TRBV30; 9 nucleotides match TRBD1. The CDR3 is 15 amino acids. V lost 3 bases to trimming and J lost 4 bases; unmatched junction nucleotides: 7. CDR1 and CDR2 from the germline V gene are GTSNPN and SVGIG (reference sequence). Here the CDR3 reads CAWSPGQGRNQPQHF. CDR3 DNA: TGTGCCTGGAGCCCTGGACAGGGGAGGAATCAGCCCCAGCATTTT.

The genes are TRBV6-5 and TRBJ2-3; D is perhaps TRBD2 (6 bases). The germline CDR1 and CDR2 sequences are MNHEY and SVGAGI. V lost 3 bases, J lost 2 bases, and 12 bases lay in between. The CDR3 loop spans 15 amino acids. The CDR3 sequence: CASSYGDSPTDTQYF. The DNA for the CDR3 is TGTGCCAGCAGTTATGGGGACTCTCCCACAGATACGCAGTATTTT.

The genes are TRBV27 and TRBJ2-1; D gene uncertain. This CDR3 is built from 12 residues. In germline, CDR1 is MNHEY, CDR2 SMNVEV (reference sequence). The V gene lost 5 bases and the J gene lost 7 bases, with 9 bases spanning the gap. For the CDR3, the DNA is TGTGCCAGCAGTCCCCTCGGAAATGAGCAGTTCTTC. Encoded protein: CASSPLGNEQFF.

The chain links TRBV6-5 to TRBJ2-7; a weak D match, TRBD2 (5 bases). Germline assignment: CDR1 MNHEY and CDR2 SVGAGI. The CDR3 contains 15 residues. Trimming took 6 bases from V and 9 from J, leaving 24 bases between them. The CDR3, as DNA: TGTGCCAGCAGCCCGAAAGGAGCGGATTACGCAGGGCAGTACTTC. This sequence encodes CASSPKGADYAGQYF.

The V call is TRBV28, the J call TRBJ1-1; D possibly corresponds to TRBD1 (5 bases). CDR1 MDHEN and CDR2 SYDVKM come from the germline V gene. V was trimmed by 8 bases and J by 6 bases, leaving 19 bases between them. CDR3 size: 14 residues. The CDR3 DNA reads as TGTGCCAGCCTCCCTTTGACCATAGGGGCTGAAGCTTTCTTT. Encoded protein: CASLPLTIGAEAFF.

This clone appeared a single time. V usage is TRBV28 and J usage is TRBJ2-7; 9 positions agree with TRBD1. V shed 2 bases and J 3 bases; nucleotides not matched to a gene: 8. Germline CDR1 reads MDHEN; CDR2 reads SYDVKM. CDR3 size: 16 residues. In DNA form, the CDR3 reads TGTGCCAGCAGTTTACCCCTCCGGGACAGGGTCTACGAGCAGTACTTC. It encodes CASSLPLRDRVYEQYF.

V usage is TRBV5-1 and J usage is TRBJ2-5; 12 bases line up with TRBD2. There are 18 residues in the CDR3. With V trimmed by 4 bases and J by 5 bases, 15 bases remained unmatched. CDR1 SGHRS and CDR2 YFSETQ come from the germline V gene. In DNA form, the CDR3 reads TGCGCCAGCAGCCCCCGTCTCCTAGCGGGGGGGCTGGGGGAGACCCAGTACTTC. Translation gives CASSPRLLAGGLGETQYF.

The chain is built from TRBV28 and TRBJ2-2; tentatively, D is TRBD1 or TRBD2 (6 bases each). In germline, CDR1 is MDHEN, CDR2 SYDVKM. The V gene lost 11 bases and the J gene lost 0 bases, with 16 bases spanning the gap. This CDR3 region has 15 residues. The CDR3 nucleotides are TGTGCCGGGGGGACATTGTTCGCGAACACCGGGGAGCTGTTTTTT. Protein: CAGGTLFANTGELFF.

The V call is TRBV10-3, the J call TRBJ1-1; D remains ambiguous. The CDR3 is 13 residues long. Germline CDR1 ENHRY, CDR2 SYGVKD. V lost 7 bases and J lost 1, with 10 bases in between. CDR3 amino acids: CAIKDYRNTEAFF. In DNA form, the CDR3 reads TGTGCCATCAAAGACTACAGGAACACTGAAGCTTTCTTT.